This T cell receptor (beta chain) appears in the sequencing data of a study of cytomegalovirus exposure and HLA in healthy donors. For this clone: This sample includes further DNA sequences coding for the same CDR3.

The V gene lost 4 bases and the J gene lost 1 base, with 2 bases spanning the gap. The CDR3 consists of 11 residues. The germline gives CDR1 MNHEY, CDR2 SMNVEV (reference sequence). The PCR ran on 60 Vbeta and 13 Jbeta primers. The protocol was immunoSEQ multiplex PCR, while the TCRdb copy is restricted to in-frame clones and leaves out a portion. The sample yields some 130,000 clones, around 77% seen once. The chain combines TRBV27 with TRBJ2-7; no clear D. The TCR was taken from a male donor in good health and CMV-seropositive. Sequencing was done on a sample of PBMCs. The CDR3 is CASSSSYEQYF. The CDR3 nucleotides read TGTGCCAGCAGTTCTTCCTACGAGCAGTACTTC.